Following are 17 T cell receptor beta chains from one sample sequenced in a study of vaccination and CD4 T cells after COVID-19. Specified treatment: roughly 10-day PBMC culture with coronavirus spike peptide pools or control peptides (ViraFEST assay). With the Oncomine TCR Beta short-read assay, DNA from cultured CD4+ T cells was sequenced. A single record per CDR3 protein comes from TCRdb applying MiXCR to the PCR reads. Of 23,000 or so distinct CDR3 sequences in the sample, approximately 64% were seen once. Their recognized antigens are unknown. Specimen: CD4+ T cells from blood, cultured in vitro, collected after SARS-CoV-2 vaccination. These receptor sequences come from a human donor who received a COVID-19 vaccine.

The rearrangement joins TRBV27 to TRBJ1-2, with a weak D call TRBD1 (6 bases). The V end was cut by 5 bases, the J end by 3 bases, with 13 bases between. Per germline, CDR1 MNHEY and CDR2 SMNVEV (reference sequence). This CDR3 has 14 amino acids. CDR3 nucleotides: TGTGCCAGCAGTCCCAGAGGACAGTACTATGGCTACACCTTC. This encodes CASSPRGQYYGYTF.

The rearrangement joins TRBV6-4 to TRBJ2-1; 11 bases fit TRBD2. The germline gives CDR1 MRHNA, CDR2 SNTAGT. The CDR3 spans 14 residues. V gave up 3 bases and J gave up 7 bases; unmatched junction bases: 2. The chain's CDR3 is CASSEIAGGNEQFF. The DNA of the CDR3 is TGTGCCAGCAGTGAGATAGCGGGGGGGAATGAGCAGTTCTTC.

J is TRBJ2-7 and V is TRBV20-1, with D possibly TRBD2 on 6 matching bases. The CDR3 totals 14 residues. V shed 4 bases and J shed 3 bases, with 16 bases lying between them. Per germline, CDR1 DFQATT and CDR2 SNEGSKA (reference sequence). The chain's CDR3 is CSATWGDGSYEQYF. In DNA, the CDR3 is TGCAGTGCTACATGGGGGGACGGAAGCTACGAGCAGTACTTC.

The gene calls are TRBV6-5 and TRBJ1-6; D might be TRBD1 (6 bases). CDR1 is MNHEY, CDR2 SVGAGI, per germline. The CDR3 totals 15 residues. Trimming left V 2 bases short and J 8 bases short, with 13 bases between. The CDR3 reads CASSYGGQGYSPLHF. As DNA, the CDR3 is TGTGCCAGCAGTTACGGCGGGCAGGGGTATTCACCCCTCCACTTT.

This sequence joins TRBV10-3 and TRBJ2-1, with 10 bases identical to TRBD2. Germline assignment: CDR1 ENHRY and CDR2 SYGVKD. Losses at the gene ends were 6 bases for V and 2 bases for J; bases not matched to a gene: 1. This CDR3 spans 14 amino acids. The CDR3 DNA reads TGTGCCATCAGGAGCGGGGGGGCCTACAATGAGCAGTTCTTC. The encoded protein is CAIRSGGAYNEQFF.

This CDR3 is CASSYQRGMGTQYF. The CDR3 DNA follows: TGTGCCAGCAGTTACCAGCGGGGTATGGGGACCCAGTACTTC. This chain joins TRBV6-5 and TRBJ2-5, with 7 bases matching TRBD2. The CDR3 spans 14 residues. Germline V gene sequence: CDR1 MNHEY, CDR2 SVGAGI. The V gene end was trimmed by 2 bases and the J gene end by 7 bases; junction bases not matched to a gene: 7.

As to this clonotype: One end of the junction fails to match germline, which may point to a read error. V gene TRBV19 combines with J gene TRBJ2-3; 7 nucleotides line up with TRBD2. The CDR3 sequence is 14 residues long. Looked up from germline, CDR1 is LNHDA and CDR2 is SQIVND (reference sequence). The CDR3 region is CAGRLARTTDTQYF. The DNA of the CDR3 is TGTGCCGGTAGACTAGCACGGACCACAGATACGCAGTATTTT.

The chain links TRBV19 to TRBJ2-6, with 7 bases matching TRBD1. CDR3 length: 17 amino acids. CDR1 is LNHDA and CDR2 is SQIVND in the germline V gene (reference sequence). Losses at the gene ends were 7 bases for V and 1 base for J; bases not matched to a gene: 10. Written as DNA, the CDR3 is TGTGCCAGTAAGACCGGGACAGTTTTATCTGGGGCCAACGTCCTGACTTTC. Protein sequence: CASKTGTVLSGANVLTF.

This clonotype was detected a few times. CDR3 sequence (DNA): TGTGCCACCAGTGATTCCGTGGAGACCCAGTACTTC. This codes for CATSDSVETQYF. This rearrangement joins TRBV24-1 to TRBJ2-5; no clear D gene. CDR1 and CDR2 (germline): KGHDR, SFDVKD. The CDR3 contains 12 residues. Trimming shortened V by 2 bases and J by 5 bases, and 5 bases separated the two germline ends.

The chain recombines TRBV30 with TRBJ1-6, with 10 bases identical to TRBD1. The CDR3 sequence is 16 residues long. Trimming at V came to 0 bases and at J to 9 bases, leaving 8 bases not matched to a gene. CDR1 is GTSNPN, CDR2 SVGIG, per germline (reference sequence). CDR3 loop: CAWSVWSGQGSSPLHF. The CDR3, as DNA: TGTGCCTGGAGTGTATGGTCGGGACAGGGGAGTTCACCCCTCCACTTT.

This clonotype was found once. The V gene is TRBV6-1, the J gene TRBJ1-1; the D is unclear. V shed 1 base and J shed 1 base, with 4 bases lying between them. The V gene's germline CDR1 is MNHNS and CDR2 SASEGT. The CDR3 totals 13 residues. The CDR3 DNA reads as TGTGCCAGCAGTGAAGACCGGAACACTGAAGCTTTCTTT. This encodes CASSEDRNTEAFF.

The V gene is TRBV12-3 or TRBV12-4, the J gene TRBJ2-4; 12 nucleotides agree with TRBD1. V was pared by 0 bases and J by 16 bases, with 1 base of the junction left unmatched. The CDR3 spans 12 residues. This CDR3 reads CASSLAGQGAYF. The CDR3 bases are TGTGCCAGCAGTTTAGCGGGACAGGGGGCCTACTTC.

The chain combines TRBV19 with TRBJ1-2, with D maybe TRBD1 (5 bases). Trimming took 3 bases from V and 6 from J, leaving 11 bases between them. Germline V gene lookup returns CDR1 LNHDA and CDR2 SQIVND (reference sequence). CDR3 length: 13 amino acids. This CDR3 is CASSMAGSNGYTF. CDR3 in DNA: TGTGCCAGTAGTATGGCAGGGTCAAATGGCTACACCTTC.

A remark on this clonotype: The junction and the germline gene differ at one end; a read error may be behind it. This chain joins TRBV6-1 and TRBJ1-2; a weak D match, TRBD1 (5 bases). Germline CDR1 reads MNHNS; CDR2 reads SASEGT. The CDR3 consists of 15 residues. CDR3 in DNA: TGTGCCGGCAGTGACCACAGGTTCGATAACTATGGCTACACCTTC. It encodes CAGSDHRFDNYGYTF.

This clonotype was found once. The J gene is TRBJ1-2, the V gene TRBV21-1. TRBV21-1 is a known pseudogene. The CDR3 is 9 residues long. This chain's CDR3 is CASRNGYTF. CDR3 coding DNA: TGTGCCAGCAGGAATGGCTACACCTTC.

J is TRBJ1-2 and V is TRBV20-1; D unclear. The germline gives CDR1 DFQATT, CDR2 SNEGSKA (reference sequence). This CDR3 comprises 12 residues. With 6 bases removed from V and 4 bases from J, the gap between germline ends came to 12 bases. The CDR3 bases are TGCAGTGCCACCACCAGAGGCTATGGCTACACCTTC. Translated: CSATTRGYGYTF.

The rearrangement joins TRBV19 to TRBJ1-2; TRBD1 might be the D (5 bases). This CDR3 comprises 13 residues. Trimming stripped 3 bases from V and 4 bases from J, with 9 bases between. Germline V gives CDR1 LNHDA, CDR2 SQIVND (reference sequence). Here the CDR3 reads CASSMTEVYGYTF. Here the CDR3 DNA reads TGTGCCAGTAGTATGACAGAAGTCTATGGCTACACCTTC.